This T cell receptor (beta chain) was sequenced during a study of blood T cell repertoires in COVID-19. Assay: immunoSEQ multiplex PCR; the TCRdb copy retains only in-frame clones and omits some. The data contain around 250,000 clones, approximately 82% of them seen just once; the ten biggest clones take up 15%. This receptor was obtained from a man aged 40-50 years who had recovered from COVID-19. The specimen sequenced was PBMCs or T cells enriched from blood (not recorded which).

CDR3 DNA: TGTGCCAGCAGCCTCGACAGGTACAATGAGCAGTTCTTC. It codes for CASSLDRYNEQFF. The chain has TRBV6-5 and TRBJ2-1; D may be TRBD1 (6 bases). CDR1 and CDR2 (germline): MNHEY, SVGAGI. V was clipped by 6 bases and J by 4 bases, with 10 bases between them. CDR3 length: 13 amino acids.